What follows are 27 T cell receptor beta chains derived from one specimen sequenced in a study of blood T cell repertoires in COVID-19. Profiled with immunoSEQ multiplex PCR; TCRdb holds only in-frame clones, not every one. This sample yields some 250,000 clones, of which 88% are seen a single time; approximately 0.8% belongs to the top ten. What was sequenced was peripheral blood. The receptors come from a woman aged 25 to 45 with acute or convalescent COVID-19.

This chain uses TRBV5-1 with TRBJ2-5, with D maybe TRBD1 (6 bases). V lost 6 bases and J 2 bases, leaving 11 bases between the germline ends. The V gene's germline CDR1 is SGHRS and CDR2 YFSETQ. This CDR3 contains 13 residues. This CDR3 is CASTTGVQETQYF. CDR3 bases: TGCGCCAGCACGACAGGAGTACAAGAGACCCAGTACTTC.

The V call is TRBV7-9, the J call TRBJ2-3; D is perhaps TRBD2 (5 bases). This CDR3 has 16 amino acids. V lost 0 bases, J lost 0 bases, and 10 bases lay in between. Per the germline V gene, CDR1 is SEHNR and CDR2 is FQNEAQ (reference sequence). CDR3 DNA: TGTGCCAGCAGCTTAGCGCCGGGGATAAGCACAGATACGCAGTATTTT. It specifies CASSLAPGISTDTQYF.

The chain employs TRBV10-3 and TRBJ1-3; D ambiguous. Trimming stripped 7 bases from V and 7 bases from J, with 8 bases between. Per the germline V gene, CDR1 is ENHRY and CDR2 is SYGVKD. The CDR3 consists of 11 residues. As DNA, the CDR3 is TGTGCCATCAAAATCGAGAACACCATATATTTT. Its translation is CAIKIENTIYF.

This chain connects TRBV6-2 or TRBV6-3 to TRBJ2-3; D perhaps matches TRBD2 (6 bases). CDR3 length: 18 amino acids. CDR1 is MNHEY and CDR2 is SVGEGT in the germline V gene. Trimming stripped 0 bases from V and 3 bases from J, with 19 bases between. CDR3 protein: CASSYSNSAGRRTDTQYF. As DNA, the CDR3 is TGTGCCAGCAGTTACTCGAATTCTGCGGGAAGGCGGACAGATACGCAGTATTTT.

This chain connects TRBV30 to TRBJ1-2, with no clear D. CDR1 and CDR2 from the germline V gene are GTSNPN and SVGIG (reference sequence). The CDR3 length is 10 residues. Trimming removed 7 bases from V and 7 bases from J, with 10 bases in between. The CDR3 region has the DNA TGTGCCTCTACCACCCCTGGCTACACCTTC. Translated: CASTTPGYTF.

This clone was detected only a few times. This chain joins TRBV12-5 and TRBJ2-7; 8 positions agree with TRBD2. This CDR3 contains 12 residues. Trimming cost V 8 bases and J 3 bases; bases outside gene matches: 3. CDR1 and CDR2 (germline): LGHNT, FRNRAP. This CDR3 is CASSGRDYEQYF. The CDR3 DNA follows: TGTGCTAGTAGCGGGAGAGACTACGAGCAGTACTTC.

CDR3 sequence reads: CATSDLPGTEAFF. The CDR3 bases are TGTGCCACCAGTGATTTGCCGGGCACTGAAGCTTTCTTT. This sequence joins TRBV24-1 and TRBJ1-1; no firm D call. Per the germline V gene, CDR1 is KGHDR and CDR2 is SFDVKD. The CDR3 sequence is 13 residues long. Between the trimmed V and J ends, which lost 0 bases and 4 bases, there was a span of 5 bases.

This clone was picked up a small number of times. This chain uses TRBV9 with TRBJ1-1, with TRBD1 identical over 7 bases. This CDR3 is built from 15 residues. The germline V gene encodes CDR1 SGDLS and CDR2 YYNGEE. The trim removed 0 bases at V and 6 bases at J, leaving 8 bases unmatched. This chain's CDR3 is CASSVDPTGWSEAFF. CDR3 nucleotide sequence: TGTGCCAGCAGCGTAGACCCGACAGGGTGGTCTGAAGCTTTCTTT.

The J gene is TRBJ1-2, the V gene TRBV30, with 8 bases identical to TRBD1. Germline loops: CDR1 GTSNPN, CDR2 SVGIG (reference sequence). The CDR3 totals 15 residues. The ends lost 2 bases at V and 8 bases at J; junction bases unmatched: 13. The CDR3 DNA sequence: TGTGCCTGGAGTTACTCTTCCAGGACAGGGCGAGGCTACACCTTC. Translating it yields CAWSYSSRTGRGYTF.

Only one count was recorded for this clone. The chain links TRBV28 to TRBJ1-5, with D tentatively TRBD1 (6 bases). The CDR3 covers 14 residues. The germline V and J ends were trimmed by 3 bases and 7 bases, with 13 bases remaining between them. Germline V gene data show CDR1 as MDHEN and CDR2 as SYDVKM. The CDR3 DNA reads as TGTGCCAGCAGTTTTCTTGGGGGGGCCCAGCCCCAGCATTTT. It encodes CASSFLGGAQPQHF.

V gene TRBV7-2 combines with J gene TRBJ2-3, with a tentative D call TRBD2 (6 bases). Between the trimmed V and J ends, which lost 0 bases and 2 bases, there was a span of 21 bases. CDR1 is SGHTA, CDR2 FQGNSA, per germline. This CDR3 contains 19 residues. The CDR3 sequence: CASSLALLELGLPTDTQYF. The CDR3 nucleotides read TGTGCCAGCAGCTTAGCGCTTCTCGAGCTGGGACTGCCCACAGATACGCAGTATTTT.

This rearrangement joins TRBV27 to TRBJ2-1; possible D gene TRBD1, 5 bases. The CDR3 loop spans 19 amino acids. V lost 4 bases and J 0 bases, leaving 22 bases between the germline ends. Germline V gene data show CDR1 as MNHEY and CDR2 as SMNVEV (reference sequence). In nucleotides, the CDR3 is TGTGCCAGCAGTTCAATGGTAGGGTGGGGCAGCAGCTCCTACAATGAGCAGTTCTTC. Its translation: CASSSMVGWGSSSYNEQFF.

The V and J genes are TRBV5-6 and TRBJ2-3; 9 nucleotides match TRBD1. The germline V gene has CDR1 SGHDT and CDR2 YYEEEE. The CDR3 totals 13 residues. V lost 2 bases and J lost 12; bases outside the gene matches: 7. The CDR3 coding sequence is TGTGCCAGCAGCTTCGCCGGGACAGGGTATCAGTATTTT. Protein: CASSFAGTGYQYF.

The V gene is TRBV25-1, the J gene TRBJ1-4; 8 bases fit TRBD1. Germline loops: CDR1 MGHDK, CDR2 SYGVNS. Germline trimming cut 0 bases from V and 7 bases from J; bases unmatched to any gene: 7. CDR3 length equals 16 residues. DNA of the CDR3: TGTGCCAGCAGTGAATATCGAGCAGGGGGCAGTGAAAAACTGTTTTTT. This translates into CASSEYRAGGSEKLFF.

CDR3 loop: CASSLGAPDTQYF. In nucleotides, the CDR3 is TGCGCCAGCAGCTTAGGGGCTCCAGATACGCAGTATTTT. This chain uses TRBV5-1 with TRBJ2-3; D may be TRBD1 (5 bases). V was cut by 2 bases and J by 4 bases, with 8 bases left in between. Germline CDR1 is SGHRS and CDR2 is YFSETQ. This CDR3 has 13 residues.

The chain carries TRBV11-2 and TRBJ2-1; the match to TRBD2 covers 10 bases. J was trimmed by 2 bases and V by 8 bases; bases with no gene match: 12. The CDR3 extends over 17 amino acids. Germline V lookup: CDR1 SGHAT, CDR2 FQNNGV. Here the CDR3 DNA reads TGTGCCAGCGACACCGGACGGACTAGCGGTGCCTACAATGAGCAGTTCTTC. This encodes CASDTGRTSGAYNEQFF.

The chain recombines TRBV7-3 with TRBJ2-3; D is unclear. The germline CDR1 and CDR2 sequences are SGHTA and FQGTGA. The CDR3 has 13 residues. Trimming shortened V by 6 bases and J by 7 bases, and 14 bases separated the two germline ends. The CDR3 DNA reads TGTGCCAGCAGTCTGGGCCGCCTAAATACGCAGTATTTT. Translated, it gives CASSLGRLNTQYF.

The chain carries TRBV9 and TRBJ1-4; D ambiguous. The CDR3 loop spans 14 amino acids. V dropped 0 bases and J dropped 3 bases, with 6 bases sitting between them. Germline V gives CDR1 SGDLS, CDR2 YYNGEE. DNA for the CDR3: TGTGCCAGCAGCGTAGGTATCTCTAATGAAAAACTGTTTTTT. This gives the protein CASSVGISNEKLFF. Using reference TRBV9 and TRBJ1-4 for the parts outside the CDR3, the full variable domain is DSGVTQTPKHLITATGQRVTLRCSPRSGDLSVYWYQQSLDQGLQFLIQYYNGEERAKGNILERFSAQQFPDLHSELNLSSLELGDSALYFCASSVGISNEKLFFGSGTQLSVL.

This clone was seen just once. The chain couples TRBV7-8 to TRBJ2-3; 9 positions agree with TRBD2. V shed 5 bases, J shed 1 base, and the junction held 4 bases outside the gene matches. Germline V gene lookup returns CDR1 SGHVS and CDR2 FQNEAQ. The CDR3 is 15 amino acids. The CDR3 DNA follows: TGTGCCAGCAGCCCTCGACTAGCGGGCACAGATACGCAGTATTTT. Its translation is CASSPRLAGTDTQYF.

CDR3 DNA: TGCGCCAGCAGTGAGTCTTTGGGACAGGGTCGGGGAGAGACCCAGTACTTC. Encoded protein: CASSESLGQGRGETQYF. V and J are TRBV10-1 and TRBJ2-5; 9 positions match TRBD1. V was pared by 0 bases and J by 4 bases, with 9 bases of the junction left unmatched. This CDR3 region has 17 residues. Per the germline V gene, CDR1 is WNHNN and CDR2 is SYGVQD (reference sequence).

This clone was detected once. The rearrangement links TRBV24-1 to TRBJ2-7; 9 bases are shared with TRBD1. The CDR3 spans 15 residues. The germline gives CDR1 KGHDR, CDR2 SFDVKD. Trimming at V came to 1 base and at J to 7 bases, leaving 7 bases not matched to a gene. DNA of the CDR3: TGTGCCACCAGTGATTTAGGGACAGGGAATGGGGAGCAGTACTTC. Amino acid sequence: CATSDLGTGNGEQYF.

This clone was recorded a few times. The chain combines TRBV30 with TRBJ2-2; 11 positions agree with TRBD2. CDR3 size: 15 residues. The trim removed 7 bases at V and 4 bases at J, leaving 8 bases unmatched. Germline values: CDR1 GTSNPN, CDR2 SVGIG (reference sequence). CDR3 in DNA: TGTGCCTACCGAGGGACTAGCGGTCCCACCGGGGAGCTGTTTTTT. Amino acids: CAYRGTSGPTGELFF. The whole variable domain, remainder taken from reference TRBV30 and TRBJ2-2, is SQTIHQWPATLVQPVGSPLSLECTVEGTSNPNLYWYRQAAGRGLQLLFYSVGIGQISSEVPQNLSASRPQDRQFILSSKKLLLSDSGFYLCAYRGTSGPTGELFFGEGSRLTVL.

This chain uses TRBV18 with TRBJ2-7; TRBD2 might be the D (5 bases). The V end was cut by 0 bases, the J end by 4 bases, with 16 bases between. This CDR3 contains 16 residues. From germline, CDR1 is KGHSH and CDR2 LQKENI. CDR3 in DNA: TGTGCCAGCTCACCACCGGTGCGGGTGATAGGGTACGAGCAGTACTTC. It translates to CASSPPVRVIGYEQYF.

The rearrangement links TRBV5-6 to TRBJ2-7, with 10 positions matching TRBD2. Germline CDR1 reads SGHDT; CDR2 reads YYEEEE. V lost 4 bases, J lost 2 bases, and 6 bases stayed unmatched. The CDR3 has 15 amino acids. CDR3 DNA sequence: TGTGCCAGCAGCCTCCGGACTAGCGGTCCCTACGAGCAGTACTTC. Its protein is CASSLRTSGPYEQYF.

This chain links TRBV6-4 with TRBJ1-6, with 7 bases lining up with TRBD1. CDR1 and CDR2 from the germline V gene are MRHNA and SNTAGT. Germline trimming cut 4 bases from V and 5 bases from J; bases unmatched to any gene: 2. This CDR3 has 14 residues. The CDR3 protein is CASSVDRNNSPLHF. In DNA form, the CDR3 reads TGTGCCAGCAGTGTGGACAGGAATAATTCACCCCTCCACTTT.

The CDR3 sequence: CASSPKSGRAHDTQYF. As DNA, the CDR3 is TGTGCCAGCTCACCAAAAAGCGGGAGGGCCCATGATACGCAGTATTTT. The chain carries TRBV18 and TRBJ2-3, with 10 positions matching TRBD2. Germline V gives CDR1 KGHSH, CDR2 LQKENI. There are 16 residues in the CDR3. The V and J ends lost 2 bases and 6 bases, in that order; junction bases with no gene match: 8.

The CDR3 coding sequence is TGTGCCAGCAGTTACCCCCGGGGACAGGGAGATCAGCCCCAGCATTTT. This gives the protein CASSYPRGQGDQPQHF. The chain has TRBV6-6 and TRBJ1-5; 9 bases are a match to TRBD1. The germline V gene encodes CDR1 MNHNY and CDR2 SVGAGI (reference sequence). The CDR3 runs 16 residues. Trimming cost V 2 bases and J 5 bases; bases outside gene matches: 7.